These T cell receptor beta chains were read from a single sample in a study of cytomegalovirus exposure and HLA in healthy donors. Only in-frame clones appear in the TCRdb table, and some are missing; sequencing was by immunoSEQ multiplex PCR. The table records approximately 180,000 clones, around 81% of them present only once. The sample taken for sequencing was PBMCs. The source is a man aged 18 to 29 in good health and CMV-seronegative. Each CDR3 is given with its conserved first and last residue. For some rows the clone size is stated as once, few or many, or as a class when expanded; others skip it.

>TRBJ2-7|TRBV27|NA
CASSLSDRSSYEQYF
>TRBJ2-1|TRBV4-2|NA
CASSQGPSGSGNEQFF
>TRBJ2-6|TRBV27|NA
CASSLRGTATIRANVLTF
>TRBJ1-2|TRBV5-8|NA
CASSDNDRVINRYGYTF
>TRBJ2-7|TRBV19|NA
CASQTTSGGIGEQYF
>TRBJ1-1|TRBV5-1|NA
CASSLAAMNTEAFF
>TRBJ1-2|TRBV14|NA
CASSQEDRIGYTF
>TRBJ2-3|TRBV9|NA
CASRGISEADTQYF
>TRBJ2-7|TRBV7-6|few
CASSLDAGLGSYEQYF
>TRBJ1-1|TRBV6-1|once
CASSRGTANTEAFF
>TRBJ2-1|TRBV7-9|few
CSSSLGGLGNEQFF
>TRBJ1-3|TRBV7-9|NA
CASSLQGGSGNTIYF
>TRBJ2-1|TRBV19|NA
CASSMGLAGGLSSSYNEQFF
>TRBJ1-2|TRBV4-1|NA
CASSQTGGVYGYTF
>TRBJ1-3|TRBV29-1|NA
CSVAPTGDGNTIYF
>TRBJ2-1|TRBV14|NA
CASSNPSGRIDNEQFF
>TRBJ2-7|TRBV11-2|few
CASSLERSDEQYF
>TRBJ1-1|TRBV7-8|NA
CASIEGGGTEAFF
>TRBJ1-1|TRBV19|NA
CASSGGRNTEAFF
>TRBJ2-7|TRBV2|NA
CASQIGGLAGGPLSGQYF
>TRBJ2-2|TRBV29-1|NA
CSVEDPHGGQFNTGELFF
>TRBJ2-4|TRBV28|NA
CASLHPGPNIQYF
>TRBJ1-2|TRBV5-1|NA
CANSLGIDRGHGYTF
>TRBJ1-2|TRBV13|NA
CASSLGQTLYGYTF
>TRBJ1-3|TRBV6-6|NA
CASSDLTETGNTIYF
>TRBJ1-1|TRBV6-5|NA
CASSSAGLMNTEAFF
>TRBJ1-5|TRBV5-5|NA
CASSLVGTGSNQPQHF
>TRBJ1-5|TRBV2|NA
CASRLIGTGLNQPQHF
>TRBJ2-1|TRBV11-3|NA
CASSARGGRYNEQFF
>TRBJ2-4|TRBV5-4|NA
CASRSSGGKNIQYF
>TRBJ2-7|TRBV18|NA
CASSPVSGYYEQYF
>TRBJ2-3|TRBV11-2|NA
CASSLDPLAGATDTQYF
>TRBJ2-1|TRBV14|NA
CASSQGTGRRSNEQFF
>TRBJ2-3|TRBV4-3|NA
CASSRQGTDTQYF
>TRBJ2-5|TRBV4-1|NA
CASSQDPRAETQYF
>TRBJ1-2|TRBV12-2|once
CASRSDRLNYGYTF
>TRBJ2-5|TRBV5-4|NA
CASSYPREGRQTQYF
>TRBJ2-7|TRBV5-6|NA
CASSTRDRVVHEQYF
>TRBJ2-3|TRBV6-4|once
CASSGVAGSTDTQYF
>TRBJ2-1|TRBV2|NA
CASSISSRGVEQFF
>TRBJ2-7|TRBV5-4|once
CASSPGDRSSYEQYF
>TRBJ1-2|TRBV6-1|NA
CASSGDRPRDGYTF
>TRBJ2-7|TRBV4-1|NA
CASSQGLNYEQYF
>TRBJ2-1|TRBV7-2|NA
CASSLDPAGRGNEQFF
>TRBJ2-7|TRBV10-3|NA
CAISGGTGVYEQYF
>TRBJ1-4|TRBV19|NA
CASRNRAATNEKLFF
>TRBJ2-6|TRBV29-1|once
CSVQGAGANVLTF
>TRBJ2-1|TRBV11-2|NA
CASSPIVGSYNEQFF
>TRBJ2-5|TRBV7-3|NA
CASSFPGETQYF
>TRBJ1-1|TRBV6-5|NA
CASSRTGMNTEAFF
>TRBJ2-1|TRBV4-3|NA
CASSQVQTSGRSEQFF
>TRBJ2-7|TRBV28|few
CASSDRGRTYEQYF
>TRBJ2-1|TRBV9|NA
CASSVGSSGINEQFF
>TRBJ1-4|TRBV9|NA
CASSVAGAGEKLFF
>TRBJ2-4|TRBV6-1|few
CASWGGGNRYF
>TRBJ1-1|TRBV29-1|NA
CTVWTGGTEAFF
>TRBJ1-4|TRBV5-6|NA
CASSLYPNQGEKLFF
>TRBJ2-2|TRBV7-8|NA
CASSAMWDRGGPNTGELFF
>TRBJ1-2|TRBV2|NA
CASENYQGISNYGYTF
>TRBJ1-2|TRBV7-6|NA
CASSIWTGETFHYGYTF